The following is a T cell receptor beta chain sequence with its context. This specimen belongs to a study of T cell changes during pregnancy in multiple sclerosis. Germline V gene data show CDR1 as MDHEN and CDR2 as SYDVKM. The CDR3 has 13 residues. V was trimmed by 6 bases and J by 4 bases, leaving 12 bases between them. Libraries were prepared by immunoSEQ multiplex PCR; TCRdb keeps only in-frame clonotypes and omits some of them. The sample lists about 50,000 clones, more than 80% seen once, with roughly 0.36% in the top ten. Specimen: CD4+ T cells from peripheral blood mononuclear cells, collected before pregnancy. The receptor comes from a female donor with multiple sclerosis, enrolled in a pregnancy study. The chain carries TRBV28 and TRBJ1-1, with a tentative D call TRBD1 (6 bases). CDR3 amino acids: CASSPRGSTEAFF. CDR3 bases: TGTGCCAGCAGCCCTAGGGGGAGCACTGAAGCTTTCTTT.